This T cell receptor beta chain is from a study of cytomegalovirus exposure and HLA in healthy donors. Whole-study results and caveats: The authors later linked a missense DCLRE1C variant to TCR beta V- and J-gene trimming. There were some 150 TCR beta chains listed as cytomegalovirus-associated. The dataset shows that most TCR sequences were rare, while some public TCRs occurred in many donors. Association of under 20,000 TCR beta sequences with HLA alleles was found at 0.05 false discovery rate in a later analysis.

On this clone: Its antigen remains unknown.

PCR used 60 Vbeta primers and 13 Jbeta primers. The repertoire was sequenced with immunoSEQ multiplex PCR; TCRdb's copy has only in-frame clones and lacks some. The sample lists under 150,000 clones, around 84% occurring once. The germline V gene encodes CDR1 SGHRS and CDR2 YFSETQ. V shed 6 bases and J 1 base; nucleotides not matched to a gene: 5. The CDR3 is made up of 14 amino acids. This chain links TRBV5-1 with TRBJ2-3; TRBD1 agrees at 7 bases. The sequenced sample consisted of PBMCs. The sequence derives from a man aged 45-65 years in good health and CMV-seronegative. The CDR3 sequence is CASIGTEGTDTQYF. As DNA, the CDR3 is TGCGCCAGCATCGGGACAGAGGGCACAGATACGCAGTATTTT.